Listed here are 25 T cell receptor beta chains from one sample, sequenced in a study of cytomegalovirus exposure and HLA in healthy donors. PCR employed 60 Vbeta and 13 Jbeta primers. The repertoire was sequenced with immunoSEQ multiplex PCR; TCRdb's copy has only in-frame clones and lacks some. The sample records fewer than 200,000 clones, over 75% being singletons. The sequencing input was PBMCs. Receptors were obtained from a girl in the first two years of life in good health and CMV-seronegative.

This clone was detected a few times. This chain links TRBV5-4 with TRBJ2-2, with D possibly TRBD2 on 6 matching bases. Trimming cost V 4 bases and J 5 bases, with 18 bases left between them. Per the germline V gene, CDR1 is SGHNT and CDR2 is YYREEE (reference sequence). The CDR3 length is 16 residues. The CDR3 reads CASSPTPQGRTGELFF. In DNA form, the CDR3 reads TGTGCCAGCAGCCCGACCCCTCAAGGGAGGACCGGGGAGCTGTTTTTT.

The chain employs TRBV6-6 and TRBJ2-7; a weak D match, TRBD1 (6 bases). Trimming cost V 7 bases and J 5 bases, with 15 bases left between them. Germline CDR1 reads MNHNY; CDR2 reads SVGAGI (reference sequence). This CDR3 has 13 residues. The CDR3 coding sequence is TGTGCCAGCAAACCAATAAAGGGGGACGAGCAGTACTTC. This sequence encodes CASKPIKGDEQYF.

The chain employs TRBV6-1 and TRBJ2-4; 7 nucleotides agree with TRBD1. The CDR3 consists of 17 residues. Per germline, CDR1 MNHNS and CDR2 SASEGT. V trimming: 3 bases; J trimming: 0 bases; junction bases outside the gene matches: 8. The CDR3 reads CASSEDRTALAKNIQYF. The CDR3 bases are TGTGCCAGCAGTGAGGACAGGACAGCGCTAGCCAAAAACATTCAGTACTTC.

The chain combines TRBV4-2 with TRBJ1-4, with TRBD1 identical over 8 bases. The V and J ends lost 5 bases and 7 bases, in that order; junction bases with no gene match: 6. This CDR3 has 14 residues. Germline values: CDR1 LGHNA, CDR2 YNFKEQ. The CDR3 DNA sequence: TGTGCCAGCAGCGAGGACAGGGAGGGTGAAAAACTGTTTTTT. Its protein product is CASSEDREGEKLFF.

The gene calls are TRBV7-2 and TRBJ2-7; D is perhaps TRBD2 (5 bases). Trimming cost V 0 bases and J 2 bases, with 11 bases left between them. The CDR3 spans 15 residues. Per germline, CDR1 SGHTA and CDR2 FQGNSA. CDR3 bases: TGTGCCAGCAGCTTAGCGAGGGTGGACCCCTACGAGCAGTACTTC. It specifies CASSLARVDPYEQYF.

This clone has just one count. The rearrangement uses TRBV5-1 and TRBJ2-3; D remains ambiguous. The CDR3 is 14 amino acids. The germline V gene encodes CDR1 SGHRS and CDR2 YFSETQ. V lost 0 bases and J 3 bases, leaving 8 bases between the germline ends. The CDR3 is CASSLVGRTDTQYF. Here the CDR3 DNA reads TGCGCCAGCAGCTTGGTTGGCAGGACAGATACGCAGTATTTT.

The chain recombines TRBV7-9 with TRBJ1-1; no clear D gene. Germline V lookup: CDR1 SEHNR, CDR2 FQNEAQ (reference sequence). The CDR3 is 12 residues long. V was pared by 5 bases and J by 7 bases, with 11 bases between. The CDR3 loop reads CASSLNRHEAFF. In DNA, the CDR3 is TGTGCCAGCAGCCTAAACCGCCATGAAGCTTTCTTT.

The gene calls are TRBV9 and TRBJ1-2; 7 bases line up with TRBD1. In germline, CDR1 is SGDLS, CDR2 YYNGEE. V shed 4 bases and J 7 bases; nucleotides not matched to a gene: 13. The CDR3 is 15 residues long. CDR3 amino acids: CASSSFSGTGAGYTF. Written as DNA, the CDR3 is TGTGCCAGCAGCTCATTTTCGGGCACAGGGGCTGGCTACACCTTC.

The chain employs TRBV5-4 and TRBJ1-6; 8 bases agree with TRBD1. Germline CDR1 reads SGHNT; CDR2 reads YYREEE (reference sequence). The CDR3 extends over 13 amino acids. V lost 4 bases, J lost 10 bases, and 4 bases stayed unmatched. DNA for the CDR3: TGTGCCAGCAGCGACAGGGGAAAATCACCCCTCCACTTT. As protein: CASSDRGKSPLHF.

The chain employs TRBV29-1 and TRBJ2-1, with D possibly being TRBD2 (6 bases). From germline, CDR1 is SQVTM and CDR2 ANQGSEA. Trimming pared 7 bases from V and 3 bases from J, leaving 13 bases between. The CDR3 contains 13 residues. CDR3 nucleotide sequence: TGCAGCGCCGGGAGCGGGTACTACAATGAGCAGTTCTTC. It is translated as CSAGSGYYNEQFF.

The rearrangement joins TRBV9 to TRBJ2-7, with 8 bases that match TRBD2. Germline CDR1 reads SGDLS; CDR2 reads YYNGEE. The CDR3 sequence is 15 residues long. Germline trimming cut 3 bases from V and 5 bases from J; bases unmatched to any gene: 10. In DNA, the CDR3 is TGTGCCAGCAGCGAAGGGGCTAGCGGGTCGAACGAGCAGTACTTC. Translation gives CASSEGASGSNEQYF. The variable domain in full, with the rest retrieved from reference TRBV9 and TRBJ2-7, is DSGVTQTPKHLITATGQRVTLRCSPRSGDLSVYWYQQSLDQGLQFLIQYYNGEERAKGNILERFSAQQFPDLHSELNLSSLELGDSALYFCASSEGASGSNEQYFGPGTRLTVT.

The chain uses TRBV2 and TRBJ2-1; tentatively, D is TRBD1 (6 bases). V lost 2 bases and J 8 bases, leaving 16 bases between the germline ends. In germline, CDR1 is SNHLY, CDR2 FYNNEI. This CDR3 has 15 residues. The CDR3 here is CASSEIRGTRYEQFF. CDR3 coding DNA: TGTGCCAGCAGTGAAATTAGGGGGACCCGCTATGAGCAGTTCTTC.

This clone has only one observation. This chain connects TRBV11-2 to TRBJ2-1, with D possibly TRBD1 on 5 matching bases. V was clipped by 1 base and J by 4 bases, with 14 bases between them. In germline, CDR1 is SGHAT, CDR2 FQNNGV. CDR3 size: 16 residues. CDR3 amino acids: CASSLVRQGPYNEQFF. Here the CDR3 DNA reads TGTGCCAGCAGCTTAGTCAGGCAGGGCCCTTACAATGAGCAGTTCTTC.

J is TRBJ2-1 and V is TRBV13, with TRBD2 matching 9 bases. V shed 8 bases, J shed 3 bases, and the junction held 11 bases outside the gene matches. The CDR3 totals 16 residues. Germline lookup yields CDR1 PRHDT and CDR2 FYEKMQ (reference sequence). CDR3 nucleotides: TGTGCCAGCCTTCGTCCGGGGCGGGAGGGCTACAATGAGCAGTTCTTC. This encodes CASLRPGREGYNEQFF.

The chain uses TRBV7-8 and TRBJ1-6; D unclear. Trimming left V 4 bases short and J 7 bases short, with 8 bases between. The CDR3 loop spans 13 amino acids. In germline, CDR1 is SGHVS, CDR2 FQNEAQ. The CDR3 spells CASSSDFNSPLHF. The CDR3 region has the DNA TGTGCCAGCAGCTCGGACTTCAATTCACCCCTCCACTTT.

In DNA, the CDR3 is TGTGCCAGCAGAGAGGGATATTACTACAATGAGCAGTTCTTC. It specifies CASREGYYYNEQFF. J is TRBJ2-1 and V is TRBV25-1, with D perhaps TRBD2 (5 bases). CDR1 is MGHDK and CDR2 is SYGVNS in the germline V gene. Deletions cut 6 bases from V and 3 bases from J, with 12 bases between. CDR3 size: 14 residues.

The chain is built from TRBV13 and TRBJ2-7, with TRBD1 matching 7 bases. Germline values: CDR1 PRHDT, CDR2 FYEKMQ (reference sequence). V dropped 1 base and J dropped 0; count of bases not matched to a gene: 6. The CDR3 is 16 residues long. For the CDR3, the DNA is TGTGCCAGCAGCTTAGTCGGGACAGCTATCTCCTACGAGCAGTACTTC. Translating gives CASSLVGTAISYEQYF.

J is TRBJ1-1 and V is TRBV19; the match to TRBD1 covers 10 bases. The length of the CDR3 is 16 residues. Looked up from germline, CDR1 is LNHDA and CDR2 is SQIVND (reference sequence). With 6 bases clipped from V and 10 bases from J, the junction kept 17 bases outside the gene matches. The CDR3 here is CASRVTGTGAALGAFF. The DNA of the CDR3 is TGTGCCAGTAGGGTTACCGGGACAGGGGCCGCCTTGGGAGCTTTCTTT.

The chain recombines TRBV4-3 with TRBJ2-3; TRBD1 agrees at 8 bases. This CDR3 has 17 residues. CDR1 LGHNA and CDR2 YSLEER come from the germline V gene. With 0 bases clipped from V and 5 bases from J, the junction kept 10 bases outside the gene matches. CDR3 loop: CASSQDGAQGEVDTQYF. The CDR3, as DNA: TGCGCCAGCAGCCAAGATGGGGCACAGGGGGAGGTAGATACGCAGTATTTT.

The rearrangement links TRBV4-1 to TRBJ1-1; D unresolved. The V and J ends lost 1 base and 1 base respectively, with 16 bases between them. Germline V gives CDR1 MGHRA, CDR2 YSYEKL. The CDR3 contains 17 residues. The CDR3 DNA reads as TGCGCCAGCAGCCAAGCCACGATCGGGTCAGAGAACACTGAAGCTTTCTTT. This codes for CASSQATIGSENTEAFF.

CDR3 nucleotides: TGTGCCAGCAGCTTTTATCAGGGCGTAAAACTGTTTTTT. The encoded protein is CASSFYQGVKLFF. This rearrangement joins TRBV7-2 to TRBJ1-4, with D tentatively TRBD1 (5 bases). The CDR3 loop spans 13 amino acids. Germline CDR1 and CDR2: SGHTA and FQGNSA. V dropped 3 bases and J dropped 10 bases, with 12 bases sitting between them.

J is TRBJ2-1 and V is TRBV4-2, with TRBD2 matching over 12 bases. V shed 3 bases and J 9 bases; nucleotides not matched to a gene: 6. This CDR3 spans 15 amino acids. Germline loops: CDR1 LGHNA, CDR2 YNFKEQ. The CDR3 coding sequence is TGTGCCAGCAGCCACACGACTAGCGGGAGTAGTGAGCAGTTCTTC. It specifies CASSHTTSGSSEQFF.

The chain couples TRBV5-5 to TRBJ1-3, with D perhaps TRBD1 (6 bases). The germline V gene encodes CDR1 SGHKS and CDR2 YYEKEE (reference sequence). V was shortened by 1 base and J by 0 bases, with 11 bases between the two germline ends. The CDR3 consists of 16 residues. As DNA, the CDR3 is TGTGCCAGCAGCTTGAGTTTAGGGGGCTCTGGAAACACCATATATTTT. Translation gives CASSLSLGGSGNTIYF.

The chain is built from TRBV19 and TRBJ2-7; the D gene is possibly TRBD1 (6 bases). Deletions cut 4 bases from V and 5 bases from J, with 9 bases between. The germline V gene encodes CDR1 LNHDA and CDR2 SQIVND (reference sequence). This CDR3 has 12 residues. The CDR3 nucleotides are TGTGCCAGTAGTACCCCAGGGGACGAGCAGTACTTC. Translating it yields CASSTPGDEQYF. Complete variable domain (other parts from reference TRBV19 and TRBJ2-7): DGGITQSPKYLFRKEGQNVTLSCEQNLNHDAMYWYRQDPGQGLRLIYYSQIVNDFQKGDIAEGYSVSREKKESFPLTVTSAQKNPTAFYLCASSTPGDEQYFGPGTRLTVT.

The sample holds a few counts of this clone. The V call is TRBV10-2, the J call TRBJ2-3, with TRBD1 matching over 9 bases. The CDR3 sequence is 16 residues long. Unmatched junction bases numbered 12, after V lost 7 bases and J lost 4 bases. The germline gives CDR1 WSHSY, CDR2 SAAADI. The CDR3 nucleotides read TGCGCCAGCAACCGCCGGGACAGGGTGAGGGCAGATACGCAGTATTTT. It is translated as CASNRRDRVRADTQYF.